This T cell receptor (beta chain) emerged from a study of T cells after yellow fever vaccination. Losses at the gene ends were 7 bases for V and 7 bases for J; bases not matched to a gene: 9. This CDR3 comprises 14 residues. Germline V gives CDR1 SGHNT, CDR2 YYREEE (reference sequence). TCRdb independently ran MiXCR on the 5' RACE reads; one entry per CDR3 protein. Counted here are 200,000 or so distinct CDR3 sequences, more than 6.5% occurring once; the ten biggest clones make up more than 1%. This clonotype was seen repeatedly, ten times or more. The specimen comprised CD4+ T cells sorted from PBMCs, sampled on the day of the yellow fever booster vaccination. The rearrangement joins TRBV5-4 to TRBJ2-1; TRBD2 matches at 9 bases. The TCR was taken from a man younger than 40 who received the YFV17D yellow fever vaccine. CDR3 loop: CASGTSTGRNEQFF. The CDR3 DNA is TGTGCCAGCGGGACTAGCACCGGACGGAATGAGCAGTTCTTC.